This T cell receptor beta chain was recovered during a study of blood T cell repertoires in COVID-19. Study background: Some COVID-19 samples were acute and others convalescent; all came from the United States, Italy and Spain. Nucleic acid was either cDNA or gDNA, and it came from T cells, B-cell-depleted T cells, or PBMCs.

This CDR3 spans 12 amino acids. The ends were cut back, 1 base at V and 9 bases at J, with 9 bases in the middle. Authors' methods: Amplification of reference gene primers was used by the study to estimate nucleated cell counts. Here immunoSEQ multiplex PCR was the method, and the copy in TCRdb shows in-frame clones only, minus some. The V and J calls and clone size come from that table; D and trimming were worked out from the DNA. The table includes approximately 260,000 clones, approximately 78% detected once. The sequenced material came from peripheral blood. The chain links TRBV12-3 or TRBV12-4 to TRBJ1-1; no firm D call. The TCR comes from a woman in her fifties or sixties with active or convalescent COVID-19. As DNA, the CDR3 is TGTGCCAGCAGTTTAGGGAGGGCGAAAGCTTTCTTT. Residues: CASSLGRAKAFF.